This TCR beta chain was identified in a study of T-cell reconstitution after alpha-beta-depleted transplantation in children. This clonotype was observed many times. V dropped 3 bases and J dropped 4 bases, with 14 bases sitting between them. Germline V gene data show CDR1 as SGHVS and CDR2 as FQNEAQ. This CDR3 region has 15 residues. Unique molecular identifiers were used in preparing the TCRbeta library. TCRdb passed the PCR reads through MiXCR, listing each CDR3 protein once. Of a few hundred thousand distinct CDR3 sequences detected, more than 7.5% appear once; the ten largest clones hold approximately 5%.

Sample: PBMCs from the stem cell graft donor, taken from the stem cell graft. V gene TRBV7-8 combines with J gene TRBJ2-3; no firm D call. This sequence was found in a human donor who donated a stem cell graft to a child with SCID. The DNA of the CDR3 is TGTGCCAGCAGCTTCTATCTGGTAGTGCCAGATACGCAGTATTTT. Encoded protein: CASSFYLVVPDTQYF.